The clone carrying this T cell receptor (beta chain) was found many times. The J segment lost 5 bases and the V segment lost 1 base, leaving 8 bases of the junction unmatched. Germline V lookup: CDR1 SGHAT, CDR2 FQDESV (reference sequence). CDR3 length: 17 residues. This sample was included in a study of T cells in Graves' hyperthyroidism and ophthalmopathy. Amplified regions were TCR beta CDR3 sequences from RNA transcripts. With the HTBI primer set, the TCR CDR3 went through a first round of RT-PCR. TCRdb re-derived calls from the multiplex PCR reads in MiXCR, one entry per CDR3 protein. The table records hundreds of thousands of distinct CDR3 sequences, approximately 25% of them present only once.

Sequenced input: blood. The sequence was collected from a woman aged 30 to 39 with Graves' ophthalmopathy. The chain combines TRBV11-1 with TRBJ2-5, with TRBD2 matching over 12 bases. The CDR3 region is CASSLDPSGGAAETQYF. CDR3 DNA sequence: TGTGCCAGCAGCTTAGACCCTAGCGGGGGGGCCGCGGAGACCCAGTACTTC.